The source of this TCR beta chain is a study of shared clonotypes between healthy human individuals. The investigators split CD4+ cells into a CD45RA+ naive subset and a CD45RA-negative memory subset. Authors' processing steps: Junction-only immunoSEQ sequences carried no quality scores, so filtering differed. Assay: immunoSEQ multiplex PCR; the TCRdb copy retains only in-frame clones and omits some. D and trimming were read from the DNA, whereas the V and J calls and clone size are those reported in that table. The table has a few million clones, 93% seen once. The CDR3 contains 14 residues. V was cut by 3 bases and J by 0 bases, with 6 bases left in between. Germline V CDR1 and CDR2: MDHEN, SYDVKM. Notes on this clone: Antigen unknown.

General observations from the study: A generally larger estimated richness was seen in naive subsets than in memory subsets.

The sequence derives from a man younger than 35 in good health. Some clones in this sample may be carry-over from other donors' samples. Sequenced material: naive CD4+ T cells from PBMCs. The subset: CD45RA+ positively selected. The gene calls are TRBV28 and TRBJ1-3, with D hard to call. CDR3 bases: TGTGCCAGCAGTTTCCGGTTCTCTGGAAACACCATATATTTT. Amino acids: CASSFRFSGNTIYF. The complete variable domain, with remaining parts taken from reference TRBV28 and TRBJ1-3, reads DVKVTQSSRYLVKRTGEKVFLECVQDMDHENMFWYRQDPGLGLRLIYFSYDVKMKEKGDIPEGYSVSREKKERFSLILESASTNQTSMYLCASSFRFSGNTIYFGEGSWLTVV.